This T cell receptor (beta chain) was sequenced during a study of T cells in Graves' hyperthyroidism and ophthalmopathy. General study results and limits: Most expanded thyroid clonotypes above 0.001 recurred in blood. Ophthalmopathy cases were set apart from stable hyperthyroidism by a 13 V-J model.

Across 18 months, stable Graves' hyperthyroidism was marked by no progression to ophthalmopathy. From roughly 9.2 ml of fresh peripheral blood, PBMCs were isolated. The TCR beta CDR3 regions underwent amplification using RNA transcripts as the source. Carried out on the TCR CDR3, a first-round RT-PCR used the HTBI primer set. TCRdb re-called the multiplex PCR reads with MiXCR, one entry per CDR3 protein. This sample has fewer than 600,000 distinct CDR3 sequences, with approximately 14% found just once. This clonotype was seen a few times. The antigen remains unidentified. This may arise from a read error, as a much more abundant clone is one base away. The sequence was obtained from a woman in her forties with Graves' hyperthyroidism. Input material: blood.

This chain's CDR3 is CASSQDIGLARAVDTQYF. As DNA, the CDR3 is TGTGCCAGCAGCCAAGATATCGGACTAGCGAGAGCGGTAGATACGCAGTATTTT. The J gene is TRBJ2-3, the V gene TRBV3-1; 9 bases are shared with TRBD2. The J segment lost 5 bases and the V segment lost 0 bases, leaving 12 bases of the junction unmatched. Germline assignment: CDR1 LGHDT and CDR2 YNNKEL (reference sequence). The CDR3 loop spans 18 amino acids.